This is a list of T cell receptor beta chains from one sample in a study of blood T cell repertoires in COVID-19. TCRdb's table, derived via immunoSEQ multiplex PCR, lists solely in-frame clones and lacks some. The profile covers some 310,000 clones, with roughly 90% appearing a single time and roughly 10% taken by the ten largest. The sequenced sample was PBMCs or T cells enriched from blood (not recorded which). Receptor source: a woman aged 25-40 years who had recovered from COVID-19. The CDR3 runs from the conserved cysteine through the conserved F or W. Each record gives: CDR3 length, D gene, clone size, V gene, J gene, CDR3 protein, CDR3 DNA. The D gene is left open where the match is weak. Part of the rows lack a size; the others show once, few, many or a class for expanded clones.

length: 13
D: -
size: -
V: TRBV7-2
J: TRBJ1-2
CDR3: CASSQNSNYGYTF
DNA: TGTGCCAGCAGCCAAAATTCTAACTATGGCTACACCTTC

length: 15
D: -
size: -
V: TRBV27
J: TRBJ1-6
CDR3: CASSLRRRLNSPLHF
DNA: TGTGCCAGCAGTCTCCGGCGGCGGCTAAATTCACCCCTCCACTTT

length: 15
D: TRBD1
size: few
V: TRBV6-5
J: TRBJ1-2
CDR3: CASKVRTGDNYGYTF
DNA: TGTGCCAGCAAAGTTCGGACAGGGGATAACTATGGCTACACCTTC

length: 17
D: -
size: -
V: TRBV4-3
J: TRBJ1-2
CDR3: CASSHRRGGAAIYGYTF
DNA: TGCGCCAGCAGCCACCGACGAGGAGGGGCCGCCATCTATGGCTACACCTTC

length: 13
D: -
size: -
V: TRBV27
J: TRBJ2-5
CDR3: CASSTGQQETQYF
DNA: TGTGCCAGCAGTACTGGACAGCAAGAGACCCAGTACTTC

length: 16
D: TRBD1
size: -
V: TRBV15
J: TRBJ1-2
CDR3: CATSRGGTGYLDGYTF
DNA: TGTGCCACCAGCAGAGGAGGGACAGGGTATCTGGACGGCTACACCTTC

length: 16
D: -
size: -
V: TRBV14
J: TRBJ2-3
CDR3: CASSQLWGPGTDTQYF
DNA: TGTGCCAGCAGCCAATTATGGGGGCCGGGCACAGATACGCAGTATTTT

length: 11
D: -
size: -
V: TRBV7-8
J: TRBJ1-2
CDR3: CASSPSYGYTF
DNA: TGTGCCAGCAGCCCCAGCTATGGCTACACCTTC

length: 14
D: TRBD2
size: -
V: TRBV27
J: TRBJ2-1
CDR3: CASRLAGGPHEQFF
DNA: TGTGCCAGCAGACTAGCGGGAGGGCCTCATGAGCAGTTCTTC

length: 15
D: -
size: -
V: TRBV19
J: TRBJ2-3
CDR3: CASSILQGSTDTQYF
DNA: TGTGCCAGTAGTATACTTCAGGGCAGCACAGATACGCAGTATTTT

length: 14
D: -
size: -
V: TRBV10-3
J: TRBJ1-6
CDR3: CAIPTAKGNSPLHF
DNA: TGTGCCATACCGACAGCTAAAGGAAATTCACCCCTCCACTTT

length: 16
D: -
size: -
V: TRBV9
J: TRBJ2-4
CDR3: CASSVAGSVDKNIQYF
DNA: TGTGCCAGCAGCGTAGCGGGGTCAGTGGACAAAAACATTCAGTACTTC

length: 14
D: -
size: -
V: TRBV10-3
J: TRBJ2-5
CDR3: CAISINRAQETQYF
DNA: TGTGCCATCAGCATAAACAGGGCCCAAGAGACCCAGTACTTC

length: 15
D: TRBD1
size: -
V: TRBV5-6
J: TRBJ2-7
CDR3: CASSPPQGAVNEQYF
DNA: TGTGCCAGCAGCCCTCCCCAGGGGGCGGTCAACGAGCAGTACTTC

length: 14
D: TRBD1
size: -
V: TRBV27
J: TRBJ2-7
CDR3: CASSYRDRGFEQYF
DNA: TGTGCCAGCTCGTACCGGGACAGGGGGTTCGAGCAGTACTTC

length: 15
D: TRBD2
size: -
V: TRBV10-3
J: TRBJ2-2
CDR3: CAIRSGTRSTGELFF
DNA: TGTGCCATCAGGTCCGGGACTAGATCGACCGGGGAGCTGTTTTTT

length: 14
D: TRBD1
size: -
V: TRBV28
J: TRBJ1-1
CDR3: CASSFQGASTEAFF
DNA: TGTGCCAGCAGTTTCCAGGGGGCAAGCACTGAAGCTTTCTTT

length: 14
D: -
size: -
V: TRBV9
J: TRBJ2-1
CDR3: CASSAGLRLDEQFF
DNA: TGTGCCAGCAGCGCCGGACTCCGCCTGGATGAGCAGTTCTTC

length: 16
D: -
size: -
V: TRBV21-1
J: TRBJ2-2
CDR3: CASSPSGLAYTGELFF
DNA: TGTGCCAGCAGCCCTTCGGGACTAGCTTACACCGGGGAGCTGTTTTTT

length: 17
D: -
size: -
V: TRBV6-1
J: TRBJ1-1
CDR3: CASSGDGGTPVWTEAFF
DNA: TGTGCCAGCAGTGGTGACGGGGGAACCCCCGTGTGGACTGAAGCTTTCTTT

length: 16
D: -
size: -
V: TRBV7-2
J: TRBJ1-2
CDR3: CASSLAPLGQNYGYTF
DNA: TGTGCCAGCAGCTTAGCCCCACTCGGACAAAACTATGGCTACACCTTC

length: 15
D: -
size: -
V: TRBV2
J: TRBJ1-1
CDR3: CASSRAQGLNTEAFF
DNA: TGTGCCAGCAGTAGAGCACAGGGACTGAACACTGAAGCTTTCTTT

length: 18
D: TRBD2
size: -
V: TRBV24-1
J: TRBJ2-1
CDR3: CATSGRGKAGSIYNEQFF
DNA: TGTGCCACCAGTGGACGGGGGAAAGCGGGGTCGATCTACAATGAGCAGTTCTTC

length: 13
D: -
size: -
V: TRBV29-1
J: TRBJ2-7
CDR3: CSVLGAQLYEQYF
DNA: TGCAGCGTCTTGGGGGCGCAGCTCTACGAGCAGTACTTC

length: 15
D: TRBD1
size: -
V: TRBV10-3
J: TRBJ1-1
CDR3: CAISYRTGANTEAFF
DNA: TGTGCCATCAGTTACAGGACAGGCGCCAACACTGAAGCTTTCTTT

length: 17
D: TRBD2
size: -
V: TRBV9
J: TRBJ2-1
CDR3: CASSAFGTSGRVNEQFF
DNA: TGTGCCAGCAGCGCCTTTGGGACTAGCGGGAGGGTAAATGAGCAGTTCTTC

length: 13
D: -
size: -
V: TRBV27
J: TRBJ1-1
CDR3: CASSLSYITEAFF
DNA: TGTGCCAGCAGTTTATCGTACATCACTGAAGCTTTCTTT

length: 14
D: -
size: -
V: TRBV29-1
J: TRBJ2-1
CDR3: CSVEDGSRGDEQFF
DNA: TGCAGCGTTGAAGATGGGAGCAGGGGGGATGAGCAGTTCTTC

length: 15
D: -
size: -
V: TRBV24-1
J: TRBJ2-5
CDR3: CATSAGEQGQETQYF
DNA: TGTGCCACCAGTGCGGGCGAGCAGGGGCAAGAGACCCAGTACTTC

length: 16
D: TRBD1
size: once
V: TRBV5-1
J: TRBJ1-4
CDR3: CASSSGQPATNEKLFF
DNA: TGCGCCAGCAGCTCGGGACAGCCAGCAACTAATGAAAAACTGTTTTTT

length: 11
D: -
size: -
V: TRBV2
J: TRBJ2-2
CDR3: CAIGVAGELFF
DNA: TGTGCCATCGGGGTGGCCGGGGAGCTGTTTTTT

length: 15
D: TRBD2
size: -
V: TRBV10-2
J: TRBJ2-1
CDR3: CASKELAGLYNEQFF
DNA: TGCGCCAGCAAGGAACTAGCGGGTTTGTACAATGAGCAGTTCTTC

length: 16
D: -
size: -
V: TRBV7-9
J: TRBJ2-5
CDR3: CASSSNRLDFPETQYF
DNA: TGTGCCAGCAGCTCTAACCGACTAGATTTTCCAGAGACCCAGTACTTC

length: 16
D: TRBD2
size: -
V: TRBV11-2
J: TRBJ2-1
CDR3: CASSYLAGGGYNEQFF
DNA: TGTGCCAGCAGTTACCTAGCGGGAGGCGGTTACAATGAGCAGTTCTTC

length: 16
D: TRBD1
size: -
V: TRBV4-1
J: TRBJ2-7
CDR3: CASSQGRQGPSYEQYF
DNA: TGCGCCAGCAGCCAAGGCAGACAGGGTCCCTCCTACGAGCAGTACTTC

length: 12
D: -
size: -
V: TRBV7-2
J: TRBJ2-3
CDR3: CASSLSTDTQYF
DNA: TGTGCCAGCAGCCTATCCACAGATACGCAGTATTTT

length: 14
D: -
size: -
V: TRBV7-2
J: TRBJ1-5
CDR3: CASSLNPRGQPQHF
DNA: TGTGCCAGCAGCTTAAATCCCCGGGGACAGCCCCAGCATTTT